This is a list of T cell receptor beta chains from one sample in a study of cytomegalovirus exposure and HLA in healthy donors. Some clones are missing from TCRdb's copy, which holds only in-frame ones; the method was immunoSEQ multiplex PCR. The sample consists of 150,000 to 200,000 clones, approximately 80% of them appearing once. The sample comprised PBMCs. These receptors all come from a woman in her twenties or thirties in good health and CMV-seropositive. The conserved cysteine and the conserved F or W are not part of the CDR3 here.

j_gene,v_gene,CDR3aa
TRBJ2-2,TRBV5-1,ASSLGQGDTGELF
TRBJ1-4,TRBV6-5,ASNLDRVVEKLF
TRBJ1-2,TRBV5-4,ASSPTGGPFGYT
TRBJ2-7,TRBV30,AWSALGTGGAGQY
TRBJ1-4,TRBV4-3,ASSREPGQGTTNEKLF
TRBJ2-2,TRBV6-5,ASSSSNTGELF
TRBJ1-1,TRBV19,ASSPGYTEAF
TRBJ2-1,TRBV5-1,ASSLDLNEQF
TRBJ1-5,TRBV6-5,ASSYGTGGDQPQH
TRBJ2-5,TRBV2,ASSARLAEETQY
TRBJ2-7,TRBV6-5,ASRRSVWEQY
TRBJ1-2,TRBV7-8,ASSPYREYGYT
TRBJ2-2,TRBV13,ASSLYTGELF
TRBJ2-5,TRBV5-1,ASSLVGEGETQY
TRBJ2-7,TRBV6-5,ASSYSLGYEQY
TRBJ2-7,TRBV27,ASSLSFTSPTNEQY
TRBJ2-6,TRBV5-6,ASSPVSGFSGANVLT
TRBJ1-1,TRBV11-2,ASSFTGGNTEAF
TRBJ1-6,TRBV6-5,ASSWDRGRSPLH
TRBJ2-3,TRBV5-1,ASSLPTSGGTDTQY
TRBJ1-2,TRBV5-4,ASSQEAGAAINYGYT
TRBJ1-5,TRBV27,ASSAGTGNNQPQH
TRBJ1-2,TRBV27,ASSPSGGNYGYT
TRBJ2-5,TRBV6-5,ASSRDRGRQETQY
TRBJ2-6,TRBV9,ASSGDSSGANVLT
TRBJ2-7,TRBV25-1,ASITGTVYEQY
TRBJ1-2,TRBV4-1,ASSQGAANYGYT
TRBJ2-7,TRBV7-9,ASSLEYGTGGSYEQY
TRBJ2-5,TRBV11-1,ASTKTGIDEETQY
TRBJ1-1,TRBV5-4,ASGGPLKGPEAF
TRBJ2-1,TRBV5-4,ASSPSGGSLFNEQF
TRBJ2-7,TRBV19,ASSIGHRGEQY
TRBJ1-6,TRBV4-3,ASSQEFSGASSGLH
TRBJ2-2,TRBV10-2,ASIPSRGGATGELF
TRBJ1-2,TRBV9,ASSLGKQGPSFT
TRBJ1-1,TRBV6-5,ASSPVQGRTEAF
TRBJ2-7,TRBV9,ASSSSRTGGLYEQY
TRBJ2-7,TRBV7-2,ASSLGLGLASEQY